A single sample gave rise to the 20 T cell receptor beta chains below, sequenced in a study of shared clonotypes between healthy human individuals. Positively selected for CCR7, the CD45RO-negative cells used as naive CD8 cells excluded terminally differentiated effector memory CD45RA+ cells. The assay was immunoSEQ multiplex PCR, and TCRdb's table has in-frame clones only and misses some. This table has hundreds of thousands of clones, around 95% appearing once. Sequencing was carried out using naive CD8+ T cells sorted from blood. All receptors derive from a woman in her twenties or thirties in good health.

This chain joins TRBV19 and TRBJ2-2; D call uncertain. CDR1 is LNHDA and CDR2 is SQIVND in the germline V gene (reference sequence). The CDR3 totals 13 residues. The V end lost 3 bases, the J end lost 6 bases, and 8 bases lay between the germline ends. CDR3 nucleotides: TGTGCCAGTAGTATCTTGGATCCCGGGGAGCTGTTTTTT. Protein: CASSILDPGELFF. Together with reference TRBV19 and TRBJ2-2, the CDR3 gives the full variable domain: DGGITQSPKYLFRKEGQNVTLSCEQNLNHDAMYWYRQDPGQGLRLIYYSQIVNDFQKGDIAEGYSVSREKKESFPLTVTSAQKNPTAFYLCASSILDPGELFFGEGSRLTVL.

The rearrangement joins TRBV6-1 to TRBJ1-1; a possible D gene is TRBD1 (5 bases). Germline V gives CDR1 MNHNS, CDR2 SASEGT. The V end lost 11 bases, the J end lost 5 bases, and 15 bases lay between the germline ends. The CDR3 has 12 residues. The DNA of the CDR3 is TGTGCCGACCGACGGTGGGGGACTGAAGCTTTCTTT. Protein: CADRRWGTEAFF.

The V and J genes are TRBV7-9 and TRBJ1-4; perhaps TRBD1 as D (5 bases). This CDR3 spans 13 amino acids. CDR1 is SEHNR and CDR2 is FQNEAQ in the germline V gene (reference sequence). The ends were cut back, 6 bases at V and 8 bases at J, with 13 bases in the middle. CDR3 bases: TGTGCCAGCAGGTCCGCGACAGTCGAAAAACTGTTTTTT. It codes for CASRSATVEKLFF.

V is TRBV4-1 and J is TRBJ2-5, with unresolved D. The CDR3 sequence is 14 residues long. Trimming removed 4 bases from V and 1 base from J, with 10 bases in between. Germline CDR1 reads MGHRA; CDR2 reads YSYEKL. The CDR3 spells CASSLDPAQETQYF. The CDR3 nucleotides read TGCGCCAGCAGCCTGGACCCAGCCCAAGAGACCCAGTACTTC.

This clone appeared a single time. V and J are TRBV28 and TRBJ2-7; 12 bases align to TRBD1. CDR1 is MDHEN, CDR2 SYDVKM, per germline. Trimming cost V 5 bases and J 5 bases; bases outside gene matches: 4. This CDR3 spans 14 amino acids. CDR3 in DNA: TGTGCCAGCAGTAGGGGACAGGGGGCTAACGAGCAGTACTTC. Its translation: CASSRGQGANEQYF.

V usage is TRBV28 and J usage is TRBJ2-7; 11 positions agree with TRBD2. The CDR3 loop spans 13 amino acids. Germline V gene lookup returns CDR1 MDHEN and CDR2 SYDVKM. V was clipped by 6 bases and J by 3 bases; unmatched bases: 1. The CDR3 DNA follows: TGTGCCAGCAGACTAGCGGGGGACTACGAGCAGTACTTC. The encoded protein is CASRLAGDYEQYF.

The chain uses TRBV9 and TRBJ2-7, with D unresolved. The ends were cut back, 3 bases at V and 3 bases at J, with 13 bases in the middle. The CDR3 spans 14 residues. Germline assignment: CDR1 SGDLS and CDR2 YYNGEE. CDR3 sequence: CASSATDSNYEQYF. The CDR3 DNA follows: TGTGCCAGCAGCGCAACGGATTCAAACTACGAGCAGTACTTC.

The rearrangement joins TRBV6-5 to TRBJ2-1, with 7 bases identical to TRBD2. Unmatched junction bases numbered 5, after V lost 5 bases and J lost 1 base. Germline CDR1 is MNHEY and CDR2 is SVGAGI. There are 15 residues in the CDR3. The CDR3 region has the DNA TGTGCCAGCAGTATTGGCGGGGGTTCCTACAATGAGCAGTTCTTC. Encoded protein: CASSIGGGSYNEQFF.

This clone showed up just a few times. V usage is TRBV1 and J usage is TRBJ1-2; TRBD1, the table's D call, was not compared with the DNA. TRBV1 is a recognized pseudogene. CDR3 length equals 13 residues. Here the CDR3 DNA reads TGCACCAGCAGCCCGCAGGGGGTTGATGGCTACACCTTC. Translated, it gives CTSSPQGVDGYTF.

This sequence joins TRBV13 and TRBJ2-5, with TRBD1 matching over 10 bases. The CDR3 covers 15 residues. Germline CDR1 is PRHDT and CDR2 is FYEKMQ (reference sequence). The V segment lost 5 bases and the J segment 4 bases; nucleotides outside the gene matches: 7. CDR3: CASSQRRDRGETQYF. The CDR3 region has the DNA TGTGCCAGCAGCCAACGCCGGGACAGGGGAGAGACCCAGTACTTC.

This rearrangement joins TRBV7-9 to TRBJ2-5, with 8 positions matching TRBD2. The CDR3 contains 15 residues. With V trimmed by 11 bases and J by 2 bases, 13 bases remained unmatched. Germline loops: CDR1 SEHNR, CDR2 FQNEAQ (reference sequence). CDR3 sequence: CAGGLVQGFQETQYF. Written as DNA, the CDR3 is TGTGCCGGGGGACTAGTCCAAGGTTTTCAAGAGACCCAGTACTTC. Full variable domain (outside the CDR3, taken from reference TRBV7-9 and TRBJ2-5): DTGVSQNPRHKITKRGQNVTFRCDPISEHNRLYWYRQTLGQGPEFLTYFQNEAQLEKSRLLSDRFSAERPKGSFSTLEIQRTEQGDSAMYLCAGGLVQGFQETQYFGPGTRLLVL.

This clone was seen only a few times. V is TRBV30 and J is TRBJ1-1, with TRBD1 matching over 9 bases. The trim removed 0 bases at V and 3 bases at J, leaving 5 bases unmatched. The CDR3 length is 15 residues. Germline CDR1 and CDR2: GTSNPN and SVGIG (reference sequence). CDR3 bases: TGTGCCTGGAGTGTAGGGACAGGGTGGGACACTGAAGCTTTCTTT. Protein sequence: CAWSVGTGWDTEAFF.

The chain couples TRBV6-1 to TRBJ1-2, with 7 bases fitting TRBD1. Germline V CDR1 and CDR2: MNHNS, SASEGT. The length of the CDR3 is 13 residues. Trimming cost V 6 bases and J 2 bases; bases outside gene matches: 3. Written as DNA, the CDR3 is TGTGCCAGCAGGGGACAGAGAAACTATGGCTACACCTTC. Translation gives CASRGQRNYGYTF.

This rearrangement joins TRBV30 to TRBJ2-2, with D possibly called TRBD1 or TRBD2 (5 bases each). This CDR3 comprises 14 residues. V lost 2 bases, J lost 5 bases, and 12 bases lay in between. Germline assignment: CDR1 GTSNPN and CDR2 SVGIG (reference sequence). CDR3 coding DNA: TGTGCCTGGAGTATCGGGGCTTGGACCGGGGAGCTGTTTTTT. Translation gives CAWSIGAWTGELFF.

The chain links TRBV5-5 to TRBJ2-7, with D tentatively TRBD2 (6 bases). CDR3 length equals 13 residues. V lost 4 bases to trimming and J lost 3 bases, with 11 bases between them. Germline loops: CDR1 SGHKS, CDR2 YYEKEE (reference sequence). CDR3 DNA sequence: TGTGCCAGCAGCCCGGAGCGGGTCTACGAGCAGTACTTC. Its protein product is CASSPERVYEQYF.

The rearrangement links TRBV7-9 to TRBJ2-7; no firm D call. Trimming removed 2 bases from V and 5 bases from J, with 10 bases in between. From germline, CDR1 is SEHNR and CDR2 FQNEAQ (reference sequence). The CDR3 totals 13 residues. The CDR3 loop reads CASSLLNFHEQYF. The DNA of the CDR3 is TGTGCCAGCAGCTTATTAAACTTCCACGAGCAGTACTTC.

The CDR3 region has the DNA TGTGCCACCAGTTTGGGACAGGGGACACTCAACTATGGCTACACCTTC. It codes for CATSLGQGTLNYGYTF. This chain links TRBV15 with TRBJ1-2; 10 nucleotides match TRBD1. Germline CDR1 reads LNHNV; CDR2 reads YYDKDF (reference sequence). J gave up 2 bases and V 6 bases, and 9 bases lay outside the gene matches. This CDR3 is 16 amino acids long.

This chain connects TRBV6-5 to TRBJ2-1; TRBD1 matches at 9 bases. The trim removed 6 bases at V and 8 bases at J, leaving 11 bases unmatched. Germline V CDR1 and CDR2: MNHEY, SVGAGI. This CDR3 region has 15 residues. CDR3 amino acids: CASSQPGQGRDEQFF. The CDR3 DNA is TGTGCCAGCAGCCAACCGGGACAGGGTCGGGATGAGCAGTTCTTC.

The gene calls are TRBV7-2 and TRBJ2-5, with 7 bases matching TRBD2. Germline V gene sequence: CDR1 SGHTA, CDR2 FQGNSA. This CDR3 region has 16 residues. V trimming: 4 bases; J trimming: 5 bases; junction bases outside the gene matches: 13. The CDR3 nucleotides read TGTGCCAGCAGCTCGATAGCGGGCCCGCGGGGGGAGACCCAGTACTTC. Its protein product is CASSSIAGPRGETQYF. Combining the CDR3 with reference TRBV7-2 and TRBJ2-5 gives the whole variable domain GAGVSQSPSNKVTEKGKDVELRCDPISGHTALYWYRQSLGQGLEFLIYFQGNSAPDKSGLPSDRFSAERTGGSVSTLTIQRTQQEDSAVYLCASSSIAGPRGETQYFGPGTRLLVL.

In this sample, this clone turned up once. At the DNA level, this CDR3 is encoded by other sequences in the same sample as well. The chain carries TRBV7-9 and TRBJ2-7, with 7 bases that match TRBD1. Germline-derived CDR1 and CDR2 are SEHNR and FQNEAQ (reference sequence). After removal of 5 bases from V and 3 bases from J, the junction contained 4 bases not matched to a gene. The CDR3 is made up of 13 amino acids. CDR3 sequence (DNA): TGTGCCAGCAGCCCGGGACAGAGCTACGAGCAGTACTTC. Translating it yields CASSPGQSYEQYF.